The following is a TCR beta chain sequence with its context. The table came from immunoSEQ multiplex PCR; TCRdb's copy has only in-frame clones and leaves some out. The sample records approximately 260,000 clones, approximately 92% being singletons. This sample was taken from a study of blood T cell repertoires in COVID-19. The clonotype was recovered from a woman aged 35 to 49 who had recovered from COVID-19. Sequencing was carried out using peripheral blood.

The CDR3 DNA is TGTGCCAGCAGCTTGGACTACAACACAGATACGCAGTATTTT. This gives the protein CASSLDYNTDTQYF. V is TRBV11-3 and J is TRBJ2-3; D possibly corresponds to TRBD2 (6 bases). CDR1 is SGHNT, CDR2 YENEEA, per germline. The V end lost 3 bases, the J end lost 2 bases, and 9 bases lay between the germline ends. The CDR3 sequence is 14 residues long.